This T cell receptor (beta chain) was observed in a study of Ad26.COV2.S vaccination and SARS-CoV-2 variants. Across the study: Donor was in the COV1001 Ad26.COV2.S trial arm. Into the muscle, Ad26.COV2.S was dosed once or twice, 56 days apart. The study's findings and limits: TCR breadth and depth estimates may have understated total T cell responses.

Profiling relied on immunoSEQ multiplex PCR, and the TCRdb table lists in-frame clones only, not all of them. Of hundreds of thousands of clones listed, around 90% are singletons. Treatment noted: 15 to 20 received Ad26.COV2.S at low or high dose, single or two shots; roughly 5 received placebo; per-sample allocation not given. Sampling happened 63 days after the first vaccine or placebo injection. The CDR3 is made up of 16 amino acids. V shed 4 bases, J shed 6 bases, and the junction held 9 bases outside the gene matches. From germline, CDR1 is SGHTA and CDR2 FQGNSA. This clone came up once. The antigen remains unidentified.

This specimen consisted of peripheral blood, obtained in a trial of Ad26.COV2.S vaccine versus placebo. The source is a person aged 18-60 years who received the Ad26.COV2.S COVID-19 vaccine or a placebo. This sequence joins TRBV7-2 and TRBJ2-1, with 10 bases matching TRBD2. The CDR3 sequence is CASSYSSGGASNEQFF. The CDR3 bases are TGTGCCAGCAGCTATTCGAGCGGGGGGGCTTCCAATGAGCAGTTCTTC.